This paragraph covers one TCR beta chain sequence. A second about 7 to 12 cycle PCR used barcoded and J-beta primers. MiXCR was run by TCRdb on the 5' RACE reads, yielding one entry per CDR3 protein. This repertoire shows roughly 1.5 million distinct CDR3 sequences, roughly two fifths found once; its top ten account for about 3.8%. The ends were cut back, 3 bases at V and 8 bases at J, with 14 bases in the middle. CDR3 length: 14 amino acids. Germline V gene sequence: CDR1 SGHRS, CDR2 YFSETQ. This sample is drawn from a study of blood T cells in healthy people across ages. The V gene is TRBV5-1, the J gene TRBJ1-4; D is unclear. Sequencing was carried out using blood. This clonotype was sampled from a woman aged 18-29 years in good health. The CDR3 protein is CASSWEGHTEKLFF. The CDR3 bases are TGCGCCAGCAGCTGGGAGGGTCACACAGAAAAACTGTTTTTT. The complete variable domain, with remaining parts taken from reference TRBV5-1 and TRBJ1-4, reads KAGVTQTPRYLIKTRGQQVTLSCSPISGHRSVSWYQQTPGQGLQFLFEYFSETQRNKGNFPGRFSGRQFSNSRSEMNVSTLELGDSALYLCASSWEGHTEKLFFGSGTQLSVL.